A selection of T cell receptor beta chains follows, all from one sample in a study of control samples from healthy donors and cancer patients. Sequencing used immunoSEQ multiplex PCR; TCRdb keeps in-frame clones, though not all of them. The sample shows about 150,000 clones, 75% to 90% of them seen only once. The specimen sequenced was blood. The receptors derive from a man under 40 in good health. The conserved cysteine and the conserved F or W are not part of the CDR3 here.

j_call v_call cdr3_aa
TRBJ2-7 TRBV3-1/TRBV3-2 ASSQRLAGAYEQY
TRBJ1-1 TRBV4-1 ASSQAGSNTEAF
TRBJ2-6 TRBV24-1 ATGERSSGANVLT
TRBJ1-4 TRBV7-9 ASSLAQGSGEKLF
TRBJ2-2 TRBV5-8 ASSFSGLPTGELF
TRBJ2-7 TRBV19 ASSLSGQSYEQY
TRBJ1-1 TRBV5-5 ASSFRTGGTEAF
TRBJ2-2 TRBV10-3 AISEGQVVGELF
TRBJ1-2 TRBV6-6 ATSVTTGRGGYT
TRBJ1-1 TRBV6-6 ASSYSQGADSAF
TRBJ2-5 TRBV7-2 ASSQTMRGKETQY
TRBJ2-7 TRBV5-5 ASSLAGSYEQY
TRBJ1-2 TRBV9 ASSVRGQGEDYGYT
TRBJ2-1 TRBV6-6 ASRDTPGPSDEQF
TRBJ1-4 TRBV27 ASSLAGANEKLF
TRBJ2-7 TRBV5-1 ASSLEGSYEQY
TRBJ2-5 TRBV6-8 ASSYSGGGRGETQY
TRBJ1-2 TRBV6-2/TRBV6-3 ASSYSGTNYGYT
TRBJ2-1 TRBV7-8 ASSERTGGWDEQF
TRBJ2-1 TRBV4-1 ASSQDPGPMWYNEQF